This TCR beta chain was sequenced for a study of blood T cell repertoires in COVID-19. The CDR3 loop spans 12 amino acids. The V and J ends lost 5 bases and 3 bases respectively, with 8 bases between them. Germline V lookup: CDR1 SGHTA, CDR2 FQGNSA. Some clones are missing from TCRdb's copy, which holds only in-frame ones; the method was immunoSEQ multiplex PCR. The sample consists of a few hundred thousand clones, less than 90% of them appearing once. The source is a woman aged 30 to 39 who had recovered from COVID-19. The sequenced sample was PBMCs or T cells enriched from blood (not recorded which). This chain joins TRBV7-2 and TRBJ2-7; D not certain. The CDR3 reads CASSLNSYEQYF. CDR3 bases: TGTGCCAGCAGCCTAAACAGCTACGAGCAGTACTTC.